This is a list of T cell receptor beta chains from one sample in a study of T cells after yellow fever vaccination. Each CDR3 protein is one row after TCRdb ran MiXCR on the 5' RACE reads. The table has roughly 520,000 distinct CDR3 sequences, 21% seen once. Sequenced here: PBMCs, sampled roughly 23 days after the first yellow fever vaccination. These receptors came from a man between 18 and 35 years old who received the YFV17D yellow fever vaccine. Both conserved end residues are part of each CDR3. Each record gives: CDR3 length, D gene, V gene, clone size, J gene, CDR3 DNA, CDR3 protein. The D gene is left open where the match is weak. Clone size, where shown, is once, few, many, or a class for clones that have expanded.

15	TRBD2	TRBV20-1	few	TRBJ2-1	TGCAGTGCTAGAGAGGGTAGCGGGCCTCACAATGAGCAGTTCTTC	CSAREGSGPHNEQFF
15	TRBD1	TRBV7-9	NA	TRBJ1-4	TGTGCCAGCAGCCAGGGACAGGGCCGATATGAAAAACTGTTTTTT	CASSQGQGRYEKLFF
19	NA	TRBV11-1	NA	TRBJ2-6	TGTGCCAGCAGCTTCATTACGAGGGGAGGTGGCTCTGGGGCCAACGTCCTGACTTTC	CASSFITRGGGSGANVLTF
13	NA	TRBV5-8	NA	TRBJ1-2	TGTGCCAGCAGCTACGGGTCTAACTATGGCTACACCTTC	CASSYGSNYGYTF
16	TRBD2	TRBV20-1	NA	TRBJ2-5	TGCAGTGCTAGAGATGGAACTAGCGGGGACCAAGAGACCCAGTACTTC	CSARDGTSGDQETQYF
14	NA	TRBV29-1	few	TRBJ2-7	TGCAGCGTTGAAGGGAAGGGGAAGGGCTACGAGCAGTACTTC	CSVEGKGKGYEQYF
16	TRBD1	TRBV18	once	TRBJ1-1	TGTGCCAGCTCCCCGGGAGGGGGCCTTGGGAACACTGAAGCTTTCTTT	CASSPGGGLGNTEAFF
16	TRBD2	TRBV7-2	few	TRBJ2-3	TGTGCCAGCAGCTCCGGGGGAGCGGGGCGGGGAGATACGCAGTATTTT	CASSSGGAGRGDTQYF
17	TRBD1	TRBV5-1	NA	TRBJ2-7	TGCGCCAGCAGCTTGGAGGTCGGGACAGGTTCTACCTACGAGCAGTACTTC	CASSLEVGTGSTYEQYF
13	TRBD1	TRBV5-1	NA	TRBJ2-3	TGCGCCAGTTACAGGGGGCAGACAGATACGCAGTATTTT	CASYRGQTDTQYF
18	TRBD1	TRBV3-1	many	TRBJ2-5	TGTGCCAGCAGCCAGTCGCGATTCAGGGGGCATACCCAAGAGACCCAGTACTTC	CASSQSRFRGHTQETQYF
16	NA	TRBV11-3	NA	TRBJ1-2	TGTGCCAGCAGCTTAGATGGAACCGCACAGGCGCGGGGCTACACCTTC	CASSLDGTAQARGYTF
14	TRBD1	TRBV12-3/TRBV12-4	NA	TRBJ2-3	TGTGCCAGCAGGCCGACAGGGGGCGAAGATACGCAGTATTTT	CASRPTGGEDTQYF
13	NA	TRBV10-3	NA	TRBJ1-5	TGTGCCATCAGGGGGGCAGAGAATCAGCCCCAGCATTTT	CAIRGAENQPQHF
13	TRBD1	TRBV3-1	few	TRBJ1-6	TGTGCCAGCAGCCAAGGGACAGGGGTTTCCCTCCACTTT	CASSQGTGVSLHF
13	NA	TRBV4-3	many	TRBJ2-7	TGCGCCAGCAGCTACGGAGCCAACTACGAGCAGTACTTC	CASSYGANYEQYF
15	NA	TRBV19	NA	TRBJ2-7	TGTGCCAGTAGTCTACTCCAGGGAAGTGGCTACGAGCAGTACTTC	CASSLLQGSGYEQYF
15	TRBD1	TRBV5-1	NA	TRBJ2-7	TGCGCCAGCCGGGGAGGACAGGGGTCGTGGGACGAGCAGTACTTC	CASRGGQGSWDEQYF
13	NA	TRBV19	NA	TRBJ2-1	TGTGCCAGTAGTTTCGCGGGGATAAGGGGGCAGTTCTTC	CASSFAGIRGQFF
12	NA	TRBV28	NA	TRBJ2-1	TGTGCCACCAATCCGGACGGTAATGAGCAGTTCTTC	CATNPDGNEQFF
15	NA	TRBV11-2	few	TRBJ2-5	TGTGCCAGCAGCTTGGGCGGGGGCGAAAAAGAGACCCAGTACTTC	CASSLGGGEKETQYF
15	NA	TRBV7-6	NA	TRBJ2-5	TGTGCCAGCAGCTTAGCGCCGGGACCCCAAGAGACCCAGTACTTC	CASSLAPGPQETQYF
15	NA	TRBV29-1	few	TRBJ2-3	TGCAGCGCTTGGATCGGAGGACCACGCACAGATACGCAGTATTTT	CSAWIGGPRTDTQYF
15	NA	TRBV7-9	NA	TRBJ1-1	TGTGCCAGCAGCCCCAATAGTCTCATGAACACTGAAGCTTTCTTT	CASSPNSLMNTEAFF
13	NA	TRBV29-1	NA	TRBJ1-2	TGCAGCGTTGGAGGGGGGACTGATTATGGCTACACCTTC	CSVGGGTDYGYTF
14	TRBD1	TRBV27	NA	TRBJ1-1	TGTGCCAGCAGTTCAGGGGGCATAGGCACTGAAGCTTTCTTT	CASSSGGIGTEAFF
14	NA	TRBV20-1	NA	TRBJ2-7	TGCAGTGCTAGAGATCGAAGGCGTCCCTACGAGCAGTACTTC	CSARDRRRPYEQYF
15	NA	TRBV5-6	NA	TRBJ1-5	TGTGCCAGCAGCTTCACAGGGCGGAGCAGTCAGCCCCAGCATTTT	CASSFTGRSSQPQHF
12	NA	TRBV12-3/TRBV12-4	many	TRBJ2-7	TGTGCCAGCAGTTTCCCGGAGGACGAGCAGTACTTC	CASSFPEDEQYF
14	TRBD1	TRBV4-3	NA	TRBJ2-5	TGCGCCAGCAGCCTAGACAGGGTGCGAGAGACCCAGTACTTC	CASSLDRVRETQYF
11	NA	TRBV28	NA	TRBJ2-7	TGTGCCAGCAGTTTAGTACACGAGCAGTACTTC	CASSLVHEQYF
12	NA	TRBV20-1	NA	TRBJ2-2	TGCAGTGCTAGAGATGGGGCCGGGGAGCTGTTTTTT	CSARDGAGELFF
17	TRBD2	TRBV5-1	NA	TRBJ2-1	TGCGCCAGCAGCTTGGTCCCCACTAGCGGGGGGGCAGGCGAGCAGTTCTTC	CASSLVPTSGGAGEQFF
16	TRBD1	TRBV11-3	NA	TRBJ1-1	TGTGCCAGCAGCTTAGGGACAGGGTACATGAACACTGAAGCTTTCTTT	CASSLGTGYMNTEAFF
12	TRBD1	TRBV12-3/TRBV12-4	few	TRBJ2-1	TGTGCCAGCAGTCCGCAGACAGGGGGGGAGTTCTTC	CASSPQTGGEFF
16	NA	TRBV6-1	NA	TRBJ1-5	TGTGCCAGCAGCCCGACTGTCGGCAGGGAGGGTCAGCCCCAGCATTTT	CASSPTVGREGQPQHF
13	NA	TRBV7-2	many	TRBJ1-3	TGTGCCAGCAGCTTAGGGGGGGGAAACACCATATATTTT	CASSLGGGNTIYF
14	NA	TRBV2	NA	TRBJ2-7	TGTGCCAGCAGCGCCAGGGGGGCGCAGAACGAGCAGTACTTC	CASSARGAQNEQYF
14	NA	TRBV5-1	few	TRBJ2-2	TGCGCCAGCAGCTTCAGGGGCGGCACCGGGGAGCTGTTTTTT	CASSFRGGTGELFF
15	TRBD2	TRBV5-1	NA	TRBJ2-3	TGCGCCAGCACCCGACTAGCGGGGGGGCAAGATACGCAGTATTTT	CASTRLAGGQDTQYF
16	NA	TRBV5-1	NA	TRBJ1-1	TGCGCCAGCAGCCTGCGGGATCCAACAGGGCCGAATGAAGCTTTCTTT	CASSLRDPTGPNEAFF
17	TRBD2	TRBV10-3	NA	TRBJ2-1	TGTGCCATCAGTGAGACGCGGGATAGCGGGGGGGCCAGGGAGCAGTTCTTC	CAISETRDSGGAREQFF
13	TRBD1	TRBV20-1	NA	TRBJ1-2	TGCAGTGCTCCGACAGGGGGCAACTATGGCTACACCTTC	CSAPTGGNYGYTF
14	NA	TRBV20-1	NA	TRBJ2-1	TGCAGTGCTAGTAGACCTAGCTCCTACAATGAGCAGTTCTTC	CSASRPSSYNEQFF
15	TRBD1	TRBV20-1	NA	TRBJ1-1	TGCAGTGCCCTTCCCAGGGGGTCGGCTTACACTGAAGCTTTCTTT	CSALPRGSAYTEAFF
13	NA	TRBV7-9	few	TRBJ1-5	TGTGCCAGCAGCTTAGTTGGGGCTCAGCCCCAGCATTTT	CASSLVGAQPQHF
10	NA	TRBV5-1	few	TRBJ2-3	TGCGCCAGCAAGGCGGATACGCAGTATTTT	CASKADTQYF
13	NA	TRBV20-1	many	TRBJ1-5	TGCAGTGCTAGGTCGGGGAGCAATCAGCCCCAGCATTTT	CSARSGSNQPQHF
18	TRBD2	TRBV9	NA	TRBJ2-3	TGTGCCAGCAGCGTAGCCCCCTCACTAGCGGGCCTCACAGATACGCAGTATTTT	CASSVAPSLAGLTDTQYF
14	NA	TRBV7-2	NA	TRBJ2-2	TGTGCCAGCAGCGAATCGTATCGGGACCGGGAGCTGTTTTTT	CASSESYRDRELFF
14	TRBD1	TRBV7-9	NA	TRBJ2-1	TGTGCCAGCACGGGACAGGGAGTTTACAATGAGCAGTTCTTC	CASTGQGVYNEQFF
15	TRBD1	TRBV5-1	once	TRBJ1-1	TGCGCCAGCAGCCCGGACAGGGTGGTTAGGACTGAAGCTTTCTTT	CASSPDRVVRTEAFF
15	TRBD1	TRBV7-2	NA	TRBJ2-7	TGTGCCAGCAGCGGCTCTCCGGGACAGGGGCTAAGGCAGTACTTC	CASSGSPGQGLRQYF
15	NA	TRBV7-9	few	TRBJ2-2	TGTGCCAGCAGCTTACGACAGCCGAACACCGGGGAGCTGTTTTTT	CASSLRQPNTGELFF
16	NA	TRBV7-9	NA	TRBJ2-1	TGTGCCAGCAGCCGGCGACAGTGGCTTTCCTACAATGAGCAGTTCTTC	CASSRRQWLSYNEQFF
14	NA	TRBV6-5	few	TRBJ1-1	TGTGCCAGCAGTTACGGTGGGGCGAACACTGAAGCTTTCTTT	CASSYGGANTEAFF
15	NA	TRBV7-2	NA	TRBJ1-1	TGTGCCAGCAGCTTAGTGGCCGGCGCGAACACTGAAGCTTTCTTT	CASSLVAGANTEAFF
15	TRBD1	TRBV4-2	NA	TRBJ1-1	TGTGCCAGCAGCCACCCACAGGGGGCGCGAACTGAAGCTTTCTTT	CASSHPQGARTEAFF
15	NA	TRBV7-2	NA	TRBJ2-3	TGTGCCAGCAGCTTTACTCGAGGACCGGTGGACACGCAGTATTTT	CASSFTRGPVDTQYF
14	TRBD1	TRBV28	NA	TRBJ1-1	TGTGCCAGCAGTGGCAGGGGGCTATATACTGAAGCTTTCTTT	CASSGRGLYTEAFF